This entry concerns a single T cell receptor beta chain. Its target is unknown. The data belong to a study of human T cells and chemical hapten exposure. The sample's time point: pre-sensitization, week 0. As to treatment: therapeutic diphenylcyclopropenone sensitization with weekly scalp DPC. Overall study findings and caveats: Versus controls, expanded TCRs had significantly more large CDR3 similarity clusters.

Single cDNA molecules in the library carried unique molecular identifiers attached during preparation. TCRdb processed the RACE reads anew with MiXCR; each CDR3 protein has one entry. The sample carries about 110,000 distinct CDR3 sequences, roughly 12% recorded once. Trimming took 1 base from V and 10 from J, leaving 14 bases between them. CDR3 length: 15 residues. Germline CDR1 reads SGHTA; CDR2 reads FQGNSA. This chain uses TRBV7-2 with TRBJ1-6, with a weak D call TRBD1 (5 bases). This clonotype was sampled from a woman aged 45-65 years with alopecia areata. Some clones in this sample may be carry-over from other donors' samples. The sample consisted of whole blood, taken in connection with sensitization to the hapten diphenylcyclopropenone (DPC). CDR3 loop: CASSLVGTGRSPLHF. CDR3 nucleotides: TGTGCCAGCAGCTTAGTGGGGACCGGGAGGTCACCCCTCCACTTT.